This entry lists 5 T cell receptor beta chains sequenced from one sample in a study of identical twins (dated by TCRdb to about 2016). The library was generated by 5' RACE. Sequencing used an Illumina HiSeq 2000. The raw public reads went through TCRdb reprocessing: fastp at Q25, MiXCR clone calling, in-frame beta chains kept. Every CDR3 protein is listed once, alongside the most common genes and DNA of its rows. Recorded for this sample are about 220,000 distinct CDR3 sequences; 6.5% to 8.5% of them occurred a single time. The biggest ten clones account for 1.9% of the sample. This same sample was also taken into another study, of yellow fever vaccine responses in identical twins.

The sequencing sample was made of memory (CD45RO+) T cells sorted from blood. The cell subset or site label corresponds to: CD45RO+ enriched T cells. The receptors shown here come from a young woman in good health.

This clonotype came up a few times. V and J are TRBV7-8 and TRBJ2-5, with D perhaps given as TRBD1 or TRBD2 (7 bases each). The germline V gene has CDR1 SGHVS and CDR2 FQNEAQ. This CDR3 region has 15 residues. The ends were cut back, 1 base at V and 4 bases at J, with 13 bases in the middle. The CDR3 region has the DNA TGTGCCAGCAGCTTAGTTGGGAGGGGGCGAGAGACCCAGTACTTC. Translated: CASSLVGRGRETQYF.

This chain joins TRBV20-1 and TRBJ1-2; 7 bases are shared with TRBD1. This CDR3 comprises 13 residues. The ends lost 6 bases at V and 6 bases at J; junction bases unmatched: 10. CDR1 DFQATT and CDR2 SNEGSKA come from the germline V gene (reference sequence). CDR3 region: CSAKAGGFDGYTF. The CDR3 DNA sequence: TGCAGTGCGAAGGCAGGGGGATTCGATGGCTACACCTTC.

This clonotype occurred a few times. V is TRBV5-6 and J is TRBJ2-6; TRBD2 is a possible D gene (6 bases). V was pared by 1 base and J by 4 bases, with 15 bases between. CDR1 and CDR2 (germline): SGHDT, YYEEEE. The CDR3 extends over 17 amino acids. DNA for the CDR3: TGTGCCAGCAGCTTGACCGGGACTGGCACAGGGGCCAACGTCCTGACTTTC. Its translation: CASSLTGTGTGANVLTF. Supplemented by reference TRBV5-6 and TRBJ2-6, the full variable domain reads DAGVTQSPTHLIKTRGQQVTLRCSPKSGHDTVSWYQQALGQGPQFIFQYYEEEERQRGNFPDRFSGHQFPNYSSELNVNALLLGDSALYLCASSLTGTGTGANVLTFGAGSRLTVL.

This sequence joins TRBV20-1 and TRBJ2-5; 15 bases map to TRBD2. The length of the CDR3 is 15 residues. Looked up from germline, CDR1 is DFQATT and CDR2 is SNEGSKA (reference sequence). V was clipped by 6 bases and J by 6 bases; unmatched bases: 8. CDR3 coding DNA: TGCAGTGCAAGAAACGGGACTAGCGGGAGGAAGACCCAGTACTTC. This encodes CSARNGTSGRKTQYF.

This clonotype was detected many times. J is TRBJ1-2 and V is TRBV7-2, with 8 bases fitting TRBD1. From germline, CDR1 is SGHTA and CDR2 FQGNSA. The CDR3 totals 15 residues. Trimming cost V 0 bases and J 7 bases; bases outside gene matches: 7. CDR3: CASSLAQQGAGGYTF. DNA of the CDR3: TGTGCCAGCAGCTTAGCGCAGCAGGGGGCGGGTGGCTACACCTTC.